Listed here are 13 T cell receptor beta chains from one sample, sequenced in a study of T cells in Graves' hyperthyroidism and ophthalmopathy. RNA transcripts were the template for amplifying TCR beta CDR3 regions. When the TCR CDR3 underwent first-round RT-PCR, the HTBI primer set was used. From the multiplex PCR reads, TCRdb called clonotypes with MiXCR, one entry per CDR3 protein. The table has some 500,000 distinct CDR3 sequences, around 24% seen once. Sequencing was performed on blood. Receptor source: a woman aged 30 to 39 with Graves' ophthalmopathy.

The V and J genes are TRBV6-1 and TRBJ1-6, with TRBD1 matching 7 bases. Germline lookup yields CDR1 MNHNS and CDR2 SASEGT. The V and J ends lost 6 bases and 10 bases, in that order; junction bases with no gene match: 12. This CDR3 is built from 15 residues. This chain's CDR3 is CASSWGGDRRSPLHF. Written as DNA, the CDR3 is TGTGCCAGCAGCTGGGGTGGGGACAGACGCTCACCCCTCCACTTT.

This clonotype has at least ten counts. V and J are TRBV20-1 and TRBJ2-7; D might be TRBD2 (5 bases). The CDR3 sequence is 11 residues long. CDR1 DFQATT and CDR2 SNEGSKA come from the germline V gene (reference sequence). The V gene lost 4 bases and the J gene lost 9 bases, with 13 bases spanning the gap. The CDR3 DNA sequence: TGCAGTGCTAAAAGGGTGGAGGTGCAGTACTTC. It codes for CSAKRVEVQYF.

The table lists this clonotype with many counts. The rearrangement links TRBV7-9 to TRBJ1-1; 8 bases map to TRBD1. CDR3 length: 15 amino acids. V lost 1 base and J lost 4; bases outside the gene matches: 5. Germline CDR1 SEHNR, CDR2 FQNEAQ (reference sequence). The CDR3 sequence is CASSLGQGRGTEAFF. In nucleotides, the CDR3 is TGTGCCAGCAGCTTAGGACAGGGGAGGGGCACTGAAGCTTTCTTT.

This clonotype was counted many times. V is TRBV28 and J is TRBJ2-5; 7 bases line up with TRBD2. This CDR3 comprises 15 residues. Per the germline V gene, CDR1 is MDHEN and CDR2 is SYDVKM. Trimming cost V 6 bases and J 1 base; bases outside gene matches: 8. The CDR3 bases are TGTGCCAGCAGCCCCGGTGGCGGGGGCCAAGAGACCCAGTACTTC. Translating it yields CASSPGGGGQETQYF.

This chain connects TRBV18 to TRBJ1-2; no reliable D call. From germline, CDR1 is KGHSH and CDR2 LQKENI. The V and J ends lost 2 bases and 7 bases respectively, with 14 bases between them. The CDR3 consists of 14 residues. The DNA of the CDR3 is TGTGCCAGCTCACCAAAGTCGGGGTACTCTGGCTACACCTTC. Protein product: CASSPKSGYSGYTF. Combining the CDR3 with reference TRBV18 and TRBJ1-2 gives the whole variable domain NAGVMQNPRHLVRRRGQEARLRCSPMKGHSHVYWYRQLPEEGLKFMVYLQKENIIDESGMPKERFSAEFPKEGPSILRIQQVVRGDSAAYFCASSPKSGYSGYTFGSGTRLTVV.

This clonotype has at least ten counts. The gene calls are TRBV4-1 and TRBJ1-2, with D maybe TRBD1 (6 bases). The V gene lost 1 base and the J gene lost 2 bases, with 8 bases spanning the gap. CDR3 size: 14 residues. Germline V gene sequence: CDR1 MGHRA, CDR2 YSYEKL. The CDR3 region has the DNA TGCGCCAGCAGCCAAGGCGGGGGCAACTATGGCTACACCTTC. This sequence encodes CASSQGGGNYGYTF.

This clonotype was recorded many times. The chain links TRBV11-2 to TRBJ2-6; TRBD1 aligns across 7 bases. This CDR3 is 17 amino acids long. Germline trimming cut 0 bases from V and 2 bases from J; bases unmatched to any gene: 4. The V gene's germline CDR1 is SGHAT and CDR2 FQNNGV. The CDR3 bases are TGTGCCAGCAGCTTAGATGGGCAGGGGGCTGGGGCCAACGTCCTGACTTTC. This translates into CASSLDGQGAGANVLTF.

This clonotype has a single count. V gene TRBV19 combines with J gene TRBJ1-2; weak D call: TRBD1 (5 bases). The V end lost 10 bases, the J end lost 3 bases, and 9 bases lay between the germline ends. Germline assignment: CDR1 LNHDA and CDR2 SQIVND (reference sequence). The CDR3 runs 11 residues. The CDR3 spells CATGGDYGYTF. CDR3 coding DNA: TGTGCCACCGGGGGGGACTATGGCTACACCTTC.

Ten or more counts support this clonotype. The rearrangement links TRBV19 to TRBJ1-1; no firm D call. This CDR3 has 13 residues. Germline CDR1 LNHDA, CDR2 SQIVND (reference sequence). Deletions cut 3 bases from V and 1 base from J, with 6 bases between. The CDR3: CASSMYKNTEAFF. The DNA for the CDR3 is TGTGCCAGTAGTATGTACAAGAACACTGAAGCTTTCTTT.

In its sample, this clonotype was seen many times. In nucleotides, the CDR3 is TGTGCCAGCAGCAATGGGTTAGTCCAAGAGACCCAGTACTTC. Residues: CASSNGLVQETQYF. This chain uses TRBV6-5 with TRBJ2-5; D uncertain. V was trimmed by 6 bases and J by 1 base, leaving 12 bases between them. The CDR3 consists of 14 residues. The V gene's germline CDR1 is MNHEY and CDR2 SVGAGI.

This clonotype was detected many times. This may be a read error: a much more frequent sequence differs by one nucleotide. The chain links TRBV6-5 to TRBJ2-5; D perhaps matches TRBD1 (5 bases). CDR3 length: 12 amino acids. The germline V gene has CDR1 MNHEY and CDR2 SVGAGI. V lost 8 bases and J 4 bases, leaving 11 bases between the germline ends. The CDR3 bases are TGTGCCAGCCCCCGGCAGGGAGAGACCCAGTACTTC. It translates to CASPRQGETQYF.

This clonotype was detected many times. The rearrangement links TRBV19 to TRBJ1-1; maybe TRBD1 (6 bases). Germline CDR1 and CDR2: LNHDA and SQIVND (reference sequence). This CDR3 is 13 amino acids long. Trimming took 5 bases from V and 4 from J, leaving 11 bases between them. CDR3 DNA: TGTGCCAGTAGTTACAGGGCCTCCACTGAAGCTTTCTTT. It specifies CASSYRASTEAFF.

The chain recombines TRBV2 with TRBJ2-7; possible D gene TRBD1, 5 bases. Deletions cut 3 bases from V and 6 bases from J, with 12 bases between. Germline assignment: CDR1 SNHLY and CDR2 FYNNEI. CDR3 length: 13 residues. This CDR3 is CASSDQGRGEQYF. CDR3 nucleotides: TGTGCCAGCAGTGACCAGGGTCGCGGCGAGCAGTACTTC.